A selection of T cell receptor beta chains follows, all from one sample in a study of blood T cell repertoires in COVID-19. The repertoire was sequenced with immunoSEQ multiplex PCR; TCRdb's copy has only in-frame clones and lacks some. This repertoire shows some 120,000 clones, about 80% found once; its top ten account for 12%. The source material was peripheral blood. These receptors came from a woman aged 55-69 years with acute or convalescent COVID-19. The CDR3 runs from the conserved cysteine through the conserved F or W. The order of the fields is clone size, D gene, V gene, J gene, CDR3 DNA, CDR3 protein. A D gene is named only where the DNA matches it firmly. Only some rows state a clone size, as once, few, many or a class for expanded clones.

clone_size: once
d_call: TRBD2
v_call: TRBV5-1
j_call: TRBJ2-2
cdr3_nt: TGCGCCAGCCAGCCAGGACTAGCGGGGGGAACGGCGAACACCGGGGAGCTGTTTTTT
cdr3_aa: CASQPGLAGGTANTGELFF

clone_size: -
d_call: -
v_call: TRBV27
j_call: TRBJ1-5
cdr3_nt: TGTGCCAGCAGTCGCAGGGCTGGTCAGCCCCAGCATTTT
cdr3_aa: CASSRRAGQPQHF

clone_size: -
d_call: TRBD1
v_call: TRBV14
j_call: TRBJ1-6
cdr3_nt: TGTGCCAGCAGTGGGAGACAGGGGACAACCTATAATTCACCCCTCCACTTT
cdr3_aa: CASSGRQGTTYNSPLHF

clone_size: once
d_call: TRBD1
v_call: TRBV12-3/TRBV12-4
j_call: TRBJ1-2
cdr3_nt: TGTGCCAGCAGTTCGACAGGGGTAAGCGGCTACACCTTC
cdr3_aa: CASSSTGVSGYTF

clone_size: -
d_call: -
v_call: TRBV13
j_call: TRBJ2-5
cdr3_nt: TGTGCCAGCAGCCGGGGACTTAAAGAGACCCAGTACTTC
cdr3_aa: CASSRGLKETQYF

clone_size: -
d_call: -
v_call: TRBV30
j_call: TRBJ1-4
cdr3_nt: TGTGCCTGGAGTTTATCCTCCGGGACAAGAATGAAGCAACTGTTTTTT
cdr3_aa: CAWSLSSGTRMKQLFF

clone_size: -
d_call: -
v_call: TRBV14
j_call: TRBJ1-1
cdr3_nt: TGTGCCAGCAGCCAAGATTTAGAAGCTTTCTTT
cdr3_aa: CASSQDLEAFF

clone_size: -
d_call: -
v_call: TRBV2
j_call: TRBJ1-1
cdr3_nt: TGTGCCATCGCGGGCAGGGAGGGACCTGAAGCTTTCTTT
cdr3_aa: CAIAGREGPEAFF

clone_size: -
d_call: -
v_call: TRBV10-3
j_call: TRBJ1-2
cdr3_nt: TGTGCCATCAGTGACAGAACTAACTATGGCTACACCTTC
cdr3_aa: CAISDRTNYGYTF

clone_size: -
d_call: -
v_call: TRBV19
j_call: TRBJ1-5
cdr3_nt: TGTGCCAGCGGACCCCTGGGAGGACTCAATCAGCCCCAGCATTTT
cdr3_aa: CASGPLGGLNQPQHF

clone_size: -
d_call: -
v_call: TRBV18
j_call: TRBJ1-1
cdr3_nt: TGTGCCAGCTCACCACCGGGACAAGGCAACACTGAAGCTTTCTTT
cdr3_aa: CASSPPGQGNTEAFF